This T cell receptor (beta chain) was sequenced during a study of blood T cell repertoires in COVID-19 (dated by TCRdb to about 2020). In the study overall: Samples from collaborators originated in the United States, Italy and Spain and spanned both the acute and convalescent phases of COVID-19. The prospective study material was composed of cDNA or gDNA derived from T cells, B-cell-depleted T cells, or PBMCs. Subjects who had been exposed to COVID-19, were actively infected with it, or had recovered from it provided the deeply sampled blood TCRbeta repertoires that made up the dataset. The repertoires were made available in a free public database intended to serve as a resource for research on the immune response to SARS-CoV-2. The samples were drawn from two sources: the first 160 participants of the ongoing ImmuneRACE study, and 1,254 subjects contributed by 6 global collaborators. The sample metadata nearly always contained a de-identified subject ID, COVID-19 status, age in years and sex. Where HLA class I and class II types were available, the types were taken from metadata supplied by the sample provider, not from assay-based typing.

Study-level results and caveats: The quantity of clinical and demographic metadata differed by source and by participant and was supplied without curation.

About this clone itself: Its recognized antigen is unknown. No base qualities exist here, and no much larger clone lies one base off it.

Collaborating institutions collected whole blood in K2EDTA tubes following their own protocols. For TCRbeta analysis, collaborators shipped samples in one of three forms: frozen whole blood, isolated PBMCs, or DNA extracted from either of those sample types. The V and J ends are trimmed by 8 bases and 5 bases, leaving 15 bases between them. Via the germline V gene, CDR1 is ENHRY and CDR2 SYGVKD. From the cysteine up to the phenylalanine, the CDR3 has a length of 13 residues. Only the CDR3 portion is preserved as DNA: 39 bases, with reading frame beginning at the first base. The immunoSEQ Assay, a bias-controlled multiplex PCR, was used to amplify TCRbeta CDR3 regions from genomic DNA. From the authors' description of their analysis: Within the assay, amplification of reference gene primers was used to estimate how many nucleated cells each sample contained. Sequence reads were collapsed and filtered to measure the absolute abundance of every unique TCRbeta CDR3 rearrangement. For each sample, productive Simpson clonality was calculated as the square root of Simpson's diversity index over productive rearrangements. The source is immuneACCESS, and TCRdb retained only in-frame sequences with V and J called. Part of the clones is not carried over; for the studies checked, unresolved V genes explain less than half of this, and the remainder is unexplained. V, J and clone size reflect that table, while D and trimming were determined from the DNA. A total of fewer than 100,000 clones appear in this sample, around 80% of them only once. Together, the top ten hold roughly a quarter of the sample.

Sequencing input: peripheral blood. The TCR sequence derives from a man between 70 and 80 years old with acute or convalescent COVID-19. This receptor chain uses TRBV10-3 and TRBJ1-2, with the D gene call left open. The CDR3: CAIRTSQRYGYTF. The DNA sequence is given as TGTGCCATCCGGACTTCCCAAAGGTATGGCTACACCTTC.